This T cell receptor (beta chain) was sequenced during a study of T cell responses to AZD1222 COVID-19 vaccine. Overall study results and limits: Spike-specific TCR breadth and depth were elevated following two AZD1222 doses. Repertoire sampling occurred only after the peak T cell response. Most donors were white British, females outnumbered males, and clonal diversity was possibly underestimated.

As to this clone: The antigen remains unidentified.

The CDR3 has 18 amino acids. The V and J ends lost 3 bases and 4 bases, in that order; junction bases with no gene match: 14. Germline assignment: CDR1 MNHNS and CDR2 SASEGT. This table comes from immunoSEQ multiplex PCR, and its TCRdb copy is limited to in-frame clones, with some not included. The sample holds 150,000 or so clones, about 91% seen once. This sequence was found in an adult in good health. The rearrangement links TRBV6-1 to TRBJ1-4; 7 positions match TRBD1. The sample in question was peripheral blood, obtained on day 0 of AZD1222 vaccination. The CDR3 protein is CASSERVTGVPFNEKLFF. The DNA of the CDR3 is TGTGCCAGCAGTGAGAGAGTCACAGGGGTCCCATTTAATGAAAAACTGTTTTTT.